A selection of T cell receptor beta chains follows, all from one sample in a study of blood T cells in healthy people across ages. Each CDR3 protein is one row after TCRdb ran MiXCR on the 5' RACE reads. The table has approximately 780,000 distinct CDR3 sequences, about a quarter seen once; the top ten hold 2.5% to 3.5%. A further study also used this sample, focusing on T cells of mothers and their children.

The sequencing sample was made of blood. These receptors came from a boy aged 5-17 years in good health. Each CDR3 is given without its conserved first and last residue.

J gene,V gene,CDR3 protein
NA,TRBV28,ASSRQGRGYEQF
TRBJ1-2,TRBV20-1,SAVQGPGYT
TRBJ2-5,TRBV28,ASSLNPGTKGETQY
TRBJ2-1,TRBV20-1,SARDQADNEQF
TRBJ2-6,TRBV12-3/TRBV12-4,ASGTQGLYSGANVLT
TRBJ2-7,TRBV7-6,ASSPRDPFSEQY
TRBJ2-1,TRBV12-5,ASGTPLAGVDEQF
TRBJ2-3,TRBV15,ATSRVGGDRGSDTQY
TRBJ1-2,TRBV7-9,ASSYGQGIAYGYT
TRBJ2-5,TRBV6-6,ASSYGSGQQETQY
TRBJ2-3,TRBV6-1,ASRGNTDTQY
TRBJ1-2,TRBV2,ASSIQGHAYGYT
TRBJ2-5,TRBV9,ASSGDSRETQY
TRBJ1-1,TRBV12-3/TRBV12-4,ASGTPEAF
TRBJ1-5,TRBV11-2,ASSSSADQPQH
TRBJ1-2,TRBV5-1,ASSFIGRSGIHGYT
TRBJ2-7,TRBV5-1,ASSPPPGLAGPANSYEQY
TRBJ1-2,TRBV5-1,ASSLSGTEGYT
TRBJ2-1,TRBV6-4,ASRLSGVGPYNEQF
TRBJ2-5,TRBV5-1,ASSPGRGKETQY
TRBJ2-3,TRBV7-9,ASSSPSGGAPTDTQY
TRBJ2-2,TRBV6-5,ASKWRRAGELF
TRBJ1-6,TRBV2,ASSGGRNSPLH
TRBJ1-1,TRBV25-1,ASSDGGEAF
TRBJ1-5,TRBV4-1,ASSPGQGQAGNQPQH
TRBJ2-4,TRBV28,ASSRGGTSLAKNIQY
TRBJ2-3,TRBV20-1,SARGTSGGADTQY
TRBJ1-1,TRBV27,ASSSRTLSSNTEAF
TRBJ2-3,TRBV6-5,ASSYSGGAGDTQY
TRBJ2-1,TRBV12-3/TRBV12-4,ASSSSGGGDEQF
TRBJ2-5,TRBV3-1,ASSQAAASEKTQY
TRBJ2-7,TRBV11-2,ASSPEATVAYEQY
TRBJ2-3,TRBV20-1,SARGGGNTDTQY
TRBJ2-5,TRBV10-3,ACRTGTGWEQY
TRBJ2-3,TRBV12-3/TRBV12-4,ASSPQGILDTQY
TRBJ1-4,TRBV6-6,ASTRTGGEKLF
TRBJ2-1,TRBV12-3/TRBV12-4,ASSLRGGQDNEQF
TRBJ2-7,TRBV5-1,ASSPQGTYEQY
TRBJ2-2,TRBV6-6,ASSYPEGTGELF
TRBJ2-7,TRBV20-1,SATFPGGRDEQY
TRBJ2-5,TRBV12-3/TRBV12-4,ASSPGTGVGYGQY
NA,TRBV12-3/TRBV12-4,ASSRLEAGVLRETQY
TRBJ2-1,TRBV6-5,ASSYAAGYHNEQF
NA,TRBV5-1,ASSLGRGELFSYEQY
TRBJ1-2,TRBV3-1,ASSQDAWQLWNYGYT